The present entry profiles one T cell receptor (beta chain) with its context. Its antigen is currently unknown. Libraries were prepared by immunoSEQ multiplex PCR; TCRdb keeps only in-frame clonotypes and omits some of them. Of about 33,000 clones detected, roughly 85% appear once; the ten largest clones hold over 5%. V was pared by 4 bases and J by 8 bases, with 18 bases between. The CDR3 loop spans 15 amino acids. Germline lookup yields CDR1 SGHDT and CDR2 YYEEEE. Noted time point: new active TB diagnosis, blood taken before or within 7 days of starting treatment. Positive smear microscopy and/or M. tuberculosis culture confirmed active disease. These data are taken from a study of T cells in tuberculosis. Whole-study findings and limits: Active tuberculosis patients had shorter CDR3-alpha; the beta difference was nonsignificant.

This rearrangement joins TRBV5-6 to TRBJ1-4, with D tentatively TRBD1 (6 bases). The clonotype comes from an adult with tuberculosis. The source material was PBMCs, sampled at tuberculosis diagnosis. CDR3 residues: CASSVTGIRGEKLFF. DNA of the CDR3: TGTGCCAGCAGCGTAACAGGGATCAGGGGCGAAAAACTGTTTTTT.